A selection of T cell receptor beta chains follows, all from one sample in a study of T cells in Graves' hyperthyroidism and ophthalmopathy. TCRdb re-analysed the multiplex PCR reads in MiXCR, keeping a single row per CDR3 protein. The sample includes fewer than 450,000 distinct CDR3 sequences, 13% to 15% seen only once; the top ten take roughly a fifth. Sequencing input: blood. The source of these receptors is a woman aged 55-75 years with Graves' ophthalmopathy. Each CDR3 is given with its conserved first and last residue. D genes are given only for firm matches. Size is stated for part of the rows, as once, few or many counts, or as a class when the clone is expanded.

v_gene: TRBV5-1; abundance: many; d_gene: TRBD1; j_gene: TRBJ2-3; CDR3aa: CASSSGTGPTDTQYF; CDR3nt: TGCGCCAGCAGCTCGGGGACAGGGCCCACAGATACGCAGTATTTT
v_gene: TRBV28; abundance: many; d_gene: NA; j_gene: TRBJ1-5; CDR3aa: CASSKDSQVSNQPQHF; CDR3nt: TGTGCCAGCAGTAAGGACAGCCAAGTATCGAATCAGCCCCAGCATTTT
v_gene: TRBV6-1; abundance: many; d_gene: NA; j_gene: TRBJ1-5; CDR3aa: CASNLVRNQPQHF; CDR3nt: TGTGCCAGCAACCTAGTTCGGAATCAGCCCCAGCATTTT
v_gene: TRBV5-1; abundance: few; d_gene: TRBD2; j_gene: TRBJ2-1; CDR3aa: CASNSLSGTRINNEQFF; CDR3nt: TGCGCCAGCAATTCTCTTAGCGGGACTAGGATAAACAATGAGCAGTTCTTC
v_gene: TRBV29-1; abundance: many; d_gene: TRBD1; j_gene: TRBJ2-7; CDR3aa: CSVERTGAREQYF; CDR3nt: TGCAGCGTTGAAAGAACAGGGGCAAGAGAGCAGTACTTC
v_gene: TRBV7-2; abundance: few; d_gene: NA; j_gene: TRBJ2-3; CDR3aa: CASSQGGQSTDTQYF; CDR3nt: TGTGCCAGCAGTCAGGGGGGACAGAGCACAGATACGCAGTATTTT
v_gene: TRBV6-6; abundance: many; d_gene: TRBD2; j_gene: TRBJ2-7; CDR3aa: CASSYSTSGRSYEQYF; CDR3nt: TGTGCCAGCAGTTATTCGACTAGCGGGAGATCCTACGAGCAGTACTTC
v_gene: TRBV5-1; abundance: few; d_gene: NA; j_gene: TRBJ2-5; CDR3aa: CASSSREVETQYF; CDR3nt: TGCGCCAGCAGCTCCAGGGAGGTAGAGACCCAGTACTTC
v_gene: TRBV12-3/TRBV12-4; abundance: many; d_gene: TRBD1; j_gene: TRBJ1-4; CDR3aa: CASSPGGGRNEKLFF; CDR3nt: TGTGCCAGCAGCCCAGGGGGCGGCCGTAATGAAAAACTGTTTTTT
v_gene: TRBV20-1; abundance: few; d_gene: TRBD1; j_gene: TRBJ2-7; CDR3aa: CSARDPGTGGEQYF; CDR3nt: TGCAGTGCTAGGGACCCGGGAACAGGGGGTGAGCAGTACTTC
v_gene: TRBV11-3; abundance: many; d_gene: NA; j_gene: TRBJ2-5; CDR3aa: CASSLGRGTETQYF; CDR3nt: TGTGCCAGCAGCTTGGGCAGGGGAACTGAGACCCAGTACTTC
v_gene: TRBV20-1; abundance: many; d_gene: TRBD1; j_gene: TRBJ2-3; CDR3aa: CSARPGQGADTQYF; CDR3nt: TGCAGTGCTAGACCTGGACAGGGGGCAGATACGCAGTATTTT
v_gene: TRBV2; abundance: many; d_gene: NA; j_gene: TRBJ2-5; CDR3aa: CASSATGQETQYF; CDR3nt: TGTGCCAGCAGTGCTACAGGGCAAGAGACCCAGTACTTC
v_gene: TRBV19; abundance: few; d_gene: NA; j_gene: TRBJ2-2; CDR3aa: CASSIQPGELFF; CDR3nt: TGTGCCAGTAGTATTCAGCCCGGGGAGCTGTTTTTT
v_gene: TRBV12-3/TRBV12-4; abundance: many; d_gene: NA; j_gene: TRBJ1-3; CDR3aa: CASSLGGNTIYF; CDR3nt: TGTGCCAGCAGTTTAGGGGGAAACACCATATATTTT
v_gene: TRBV20-1; abundance: many; d_gene: TRBD2; j_gene: TRBJ2-3; CDR3aa: CSAGGGLDPSTDTQYF; CDR3nt: TGCAGTGCTGGGGGGGGATTAGACCCTAGCACAGATACGCAGTATTTT
v_gene: TRBV7-9; abundance: NA; d_gene: TRBD1; j_gene: TRBJ1-5; CDR3aa: CASSPTGGGNQPQHF; CDR3nt: TGTGCCAGCAGCCCTACAGGGGGTGGCAATCAGCCCCAGCATTTT
v_gene: TRBV20-1; abundance: many; d_gene: NA; j_gene: TRBJ1-1; CDR3aa: CSARTDRFRDTEAFF; CDR3nt: TGCAGTGCTAGGACCGACAGGTTTCGGGACACTGAAGCTTTCTTT
v_gene: TRBV2; abundance: many; d_gene: NA; j_gene: TRBJ2-6; CDR3aa: CASREGQRAGANVLTF; CDR3nt: TGTGCCAGCAGGGAGGGACAGCGGGCCGGGGCCAACGTCCTGACTTTC
v_gene: TRBV20-1; abundance: many; d_gene: NA; j_gene: TRBJ2-1; CDR3aa: CSFRGGYNEQFF; CDR3nt: TGCAGTTTTAGGGGCGGGTACAATGAGCAGTTCTTC
v_gene: TRBV28; abundance: many; d_gene: NA; j_gene: TRBJ1-5; CDR3aa: CASAAGGQIINQPQHF; CDR3nt: TGTGCCAGCGCAGCGGGGGGCCAAATTATCAATCAGCCCCAGCATTTT
v_gene: TRBV28; abundance: many; d_gene: NA; j_gene: TRBJ2-3; CDR3aa: CASSSLTGTDTQYF; CDR3nt: TGTGCCAGCAGTTCCCTCACTGGCACAGATACGCAGTATTTT
v_gene: TRBV7-9; abundance: many; d_gene: NA; j_gene: TRBJ2-7; CDR3aa: CASSELVSAPYEQYF; CDR3nt: TGTGCCAGCAGTGAGCTTGTAAGTGCGCCCTACGAGCAGTACTTC
v_gene: TRBV12-3/TRBV12-4; abundance: few; d_gene: NA; j_gene: TRBJ1-2; CDR3aa: CASRTSRGARSYGYTF; CDR3nt: TGTGCCAGCAGAACATCCCGGGGGGCGCGGAGCTATGGCTACACCTTC
v_gene: TRBV28; abundance: few; d_gene: NA; j_gene: TRBJ1-2; CDR3aa: CASSPILGSYGYTF; CDR3nt: TGTGCCAGCAGTCCAATCCTGGGGTCCTATGGCTACACCTTC
v_gene: TRBV13; abundance: few; d_gene: NA; j_gene: TRBJ2-3; CDR3aa: CASSFELGSDTQYF; CDR3nt: TGTGCCAGCAGCTTCGAACTAGGCTCAGATACGCAGTATTTT
v_gene: TRBV19; abundance: NA; d_gene: NA; j_gene: TRBJ2-7; CDR3aa: CASTSGRTYEQYF; CDR3nt: TGTGCCAGTACCAGCGGGCGGACCTACGAGCAGTACTTC
v_gene: TRBV9; abundance: many; d_gene: TRBD2; j_gene: TRBJ2-7; CDR3aa: CASSATSGNSYEQYF; CDR3nt: TGTGCCAGCAGCGCGACTAGCGGGAACTCCTACGAGCAGTACTTC
v_gene: TRBV12-3/TRBV12-4; abundance: many; d_gene: NA; j_gene: TRBJ2-7; CDR3aa: CASRSSGHSYEQYF; CDR3nt: TGTGCCAGCAGGTCCTCGGGACACTCCTACGAGCAGTACTTC
v_gene: TRBV20-1; abundance: many; d_gene: NA; j_gene: TRBJ2-5; CDR3aa: CSASPGDQQETQYF; CDR3nt: TGCAGTGCTAGTCCGGGAGACCAACAAGAGACCCAGTACTTC
v_gene: TRBV20-1; abundance: NA; d_gene: NA; j_gene: TRBJ1-4; CDR3aa: CSARQGNEKLFF; CDR3nt: TGCAGTGCTAGGCAGGGGAATGAAAAACTGTTTTTT
v_gene: TRBV11-2; abundance: NA; d_gene: NA; j_gene: TRBJ1-5; CDR3aa: CASSPSGTNQPQHF; CDR3nt: TGTGCCAGCAGCCCCTCGGGGACCAATCAGCCCCAGCATTTT
v_gene: TRBV6-1; abundance: many; d_gene: NA; j_gene: TRBJ2-7; CDR3aa: CASSEGPASVYEQYF; CDR3nt: TGTGCCAGCAGTGAAGGCCCAGCGTCGGTCTACGAGCAGTACTTC
v_gene: TRBV7-9; abundance: few; d_gene: NA; j_gene: TRBJ2-1; CDR3aa: CASGPASSYNEQFF; CDR3nt: TGTGCCAGCGGCCCCGCCTCCTCCTACAATGAGCAGTTCTTC
v_gene: TRBV19; abundance: NA; d_gene: TRBD2; j_gene: TRBJ2-1; CDR3aa: CASRGISGRGNEQFF; CDR3nt: TGTGCCAGTAGGGGTATTAGCGGGAGAGGCAATGAGCAGTTCTTC
v_gene: TRBV9; abundance: few; d_gene: TRBD2; j_gene: TRBJ2-7; CDR3aa: CASSGGLAGYEQYF; CDR3nt: TGTGCCAGCAGCGGAGGACTAGCAGGCTACGAGCAGTACTTC
v_gene: TRBV28; abundance: many; d_gene: NA; j_gene: TRBJ1-5; CDR3aa: CASTLGGHNQPQHF; CDR3nt: TGTGCCAGCACTCTGGGAGGGCACAATCAGCCCCAGCATTTT
v_gene: TRBV20-1; abundance: many; d_gene: NA; j_gene: TRBJ1-6; CDR3aa: CSARDPREAYYSPLHF; CDR3nt: TGCAGTGCTAGAGATCCCCGGGAGGCCTATTATTCACCCCTCCACTTT
v_gene: TRBV5-1; abundance: many; d_gene: NA; j_gene: TRBJ2-7; CDR3aa: CASSLEGGQDEQYF; CDR3nt: TGCGCCAGCAGCTTGGAAGGGGGTCAGGACGAGCAGTACTTC
v_gene: TRBV28; abundance: many; d_gene: TRBD1; j_gene: TRBJ2-3; CDR3aa: CASRPPGQGADTQYF; CDR3nt: TGTGCCAGCAGACCCCCGGGACAGGGGGCAGATACGCAGTATTTT
v_gene: TRBV20-1; abundance: many; d_gene: NA; j_gene: TRBJ2-1; CDR3aa: CSARATLAGYNEQFF; CDR3nt: TGCAGTGCTAGAGCCACACTAGCAGGGTACAATGAGCAGTTCTTC
v_gene: TRBV20-1; abundance: many; d_gene: NA; j_gene: TRBJ2-1; CDR3aa: CSARRGSSYNEQFF; CDR3nt: TGCAGTGCTAGAAGGGGGAGCTCCTACAATGAGCAGTTCTTC
v_gene: TRBV19; abundance: NA; d_gene: NA; j_gene: TRBJ2-5; CDR3aa: CASSRMDSTQETQYF; CDR3nt: TGTGCCAGTAGTCGAATGGACTCAACTCAGGAGACCCAGTACTTC
v_gene: TRBV5-1; abundance: NA; d_gene: NA; j_gene: TRBJ2-1; CDR3aa: CASSLEGQGSYNEQFF; CDR3nt: TGCGCCAGCAGCTTGGAGGGTCAGGGATCCTACAATGAGCAGTTCTTC
v_gene: TRBV10-2; abundance: few; d_gene: TRBD1; j_gene: TRBJ2-3; CDR3aa: CASSRGQTLTDTQYF; CDR3nt: TGCGCCAGCAGTCGGGGACAGACCCTCACAGATACGCAGTATTTT
v_gene: TRBV27; abundance: many; d_gene: NA; j_gene: TRBJ2-3; CDR3aa: CASSLWGRSTDTQYF; CDR3nt: TGTGCCAGCAGTTTATGGGGCAGGAGCACAGATACGCAGTATTTT
v_gene: TRBV9; abundance: many; d_gene: TRBD2; j_gene: TRBJ2-3; CDR3aa: CASSVGGLAGGSTDTQYF; CDR3nt: TGTGCCAGCAGCGTAGGGGGACTAGCGGGAGGTAGCACAGATACGCAGTATTTT
v_gene: TRBV12-3/TRBV12-4; abundance: few; d_gene: NA; j_gene: TRBJ1-2; CDR3aa: CASSFEAVYGYTF; CDR3nt: TGTGCCAGCAGTTTTGAGGCAGTCTATGGCTACACCTTC